These T cell receptor beta chains were read from a single sample in a study of blood T cell repertoires in COVID-19. Produced via immunoSEQ multiplex PCR; TCRdb's table is partial and in-frame only. Of some 140,000 clones in the sample, approximately 81% were seen once. Sequencing was done on a sample of peripheral blood. The receptor source for this set is a woman aged 55-70 years with active or convalescent COVID-19. Each CDR3 is given with its conserved first and last residue. Fields, in order: clone size, D gene, J gene, V gene, CDR3 protein, CDR3 DNA. A D gene is named only where the DNA matches it firmly. Clone sizes are given selectively: once, few, many, or a class where the clone is expanded.

clone_size: -
d_call: TRBD1
j_call: TRBJ1-2
v_call: TRBV28
cdr3_aa: CASNTRDRAFYYGYTF
cdr3_nt: TGTGCCAGCAATACAAGGGACAGGGCGTTTTACTATGGCTACACCTTC

clone_size: -
d_call: TRBD2
j_call: TRBJ2-5
v_call: TRBV5-8
cdr3_aa: CASSYGAGVRETQYF
cdr3_nt: TGTGCCAGCAGCTACGGAGCGGGGGTGCGGGAGACCCAGTACTTC

clone_size: -
d_call: -
j_call: TRBJ1-4
v_call: TRBV6-2/TRBV6-3
cdr3_aa: CASSYDGRGEKLFF
cdr3_nt: TGTGCCAGCAGTTATGATGGAAGAGGGGAAAAACTGTTTTTT

clone_size: few
d_call: -
j_call: TRBJ1-2
v_call: TRBV19
cdr3_aa: CASSLGPRRGYGYTF
cdr3_nt: TGTGCCAGTAGTCTAGGACCCCGGCGGGGCTATGGCTACACCTTC

clone_size: -
d_call: TRBD1
j_call: TRBJ2-7
v_call: TRBV9
cdr3_aa: CASSVGQDSYEQYF
cdr3_nt: TGTGCCAGCAGCGTCGGACAGGATTCCTACGAGCAGTACTTC

clone_size: -
d_call: -
j_call: TRBJ2-2
v_call: TRBV10-1
cdr3_aa: CASSHFPTRITGELFF
cdr3_nt: TGCGCCAGCAGCCACTTCCCCACTAGGATCACCGGGGAGCTGTTTTTT

clone_size: -
d_call: -
j_call: TRBJ2-3
v_call: TRBV7-2
cdr3_aa: CASSYLVSTDTQYF
cdr3_nt: TGTGCCAGCAGCTATCTAGTCAGCACAGATACGCAGTATTTT

clone_size: -
d_call: -
j_call: TRBJ1-5
v_call: TRBV6-5
cdr3_aa: CASITGDYQPQHF
cdr3_nt: TGTGCCAGCATAACGGGTGACTATCAGCCCCAGCATTTT

clone_size: -
d_call: -
j_call: TRBJ2-2
v_call: TRBV29-1
cdr3_aa: CSVEDSGATGELFF
cdr3_nt: TGCAGCGTTGAAGATTCAGGGGCTACCGGGGAGCTGTTTTTT

clone_size: -
d_call: -
j_call: TRBJ1-2
v_call: TRBV5-5
cdr3_aa: CASSLERAEGGYTF
cdr3_nt: TGTGCCAGCAGCTTGGAAAGGGCAGAGGGCGGCTACACCTTC

clone_size: -
d_call: TRBD2
j_call: TRBJ2-1
v_call: TRBV24-1
cdr3_aa: CATSDFSGRSYNEQFF
cdr3_nt: TGTGCCACCAGTGATTTCAGCGGGAGGTCCTACAATGAGCAGTTCTTC

clone_size: -
d_call: TRBD1
j_call: TRBJ1-6
v_call: TRBV25-1
cdr3_aa: CASSPTTGQGSNSPLHF
cdr3_nt: TGTGCCAGCAGTCCTACAACGGGACAGGGGAGTAATTCACCCCTCCACTTT

clone_size: -
d_call: -
j_call: TRBJ1-4
v_call: TRBV19
cdr3_aa: CASSPLGQRGNEKLFF
cdr3_nt: TGTGCCAGTAGTCCACTGGGCCAGCGAGGGAATGAAAAACTGTTTTTT

clone_size: -
d_call: TRBD2
j_call: TRBJ2-5
v_call: TRBV10-3
cdr3_aa: CAISLAGGLQETQYF
cdr3_nt: TGTGCCATCAGTTTAGCGGGGGGGCTTCAAGAGACCCAGTACTTC

clone_size: -
d_call: -
j_call: TRBJ1-2
v_call: TRBV3-1/TRBV3-2
cdr3_aa: CASSQERGGYTF
cdr3_nt: TGTGCCAGCAGCCAAGAGCGGGGAGGCTACACCTTC

clone_size: -
d_call: TRBD1
j_call: TRBJ2-3
v_call: TRBV4-3
cdr3_aa: CASSQLYRGADTQYF
cdr3_nt: TGCGCCAGCAGCCAACTGTACAGGGGGGCAGATACGCAGTATTTT

clone_size: -
d_call: -
j_call: TRBJ1-4
v_call: TRBV9
cdr3_aa: CASSVGGSENEKLFF
cdr3_nt: TGTGCCAGCAGCGTAGGGGGCAGCGAGAATGAAAAACTGTTTTTT

clone_size: -
d_call: TRBD1
j_call: TRBJ1-2
v_call: TRBV11-2
cdr3_aa: CASSLDSTGQGSRYGYTF
cdr3_nt: TGTGCCAGCAGCTTAGATTCGACGGGACAGGGCAGTAGATATGGCTACACCTTC

clone_size: -
d_call: -
j_call: TRBJ2-3
v_call: TRBV7-8
cdr3_aa: CASSWLGANADTQYF
cdr3_nt: TGTGCCAGCAGCTGGCTAGGGGCTAACGCAGATACGCAGTATTTT

clone_size: -
d_call: TRBD1
j_call: TRBJ2-7
v_call: TRBV28
cdr3_aa: CASSRTGTGVREQYF
cdr3_nt: TGTGCCAGCAGCAGAACCGGGACAGGGGTTAGAGAGCAGTACTTC

clone_size: -
d_call: TRBD1
j_call: TRBJ1-5
v_call: TRBV6-6
cdr3_aa: CASRSTGAGQPQHF
cdr3_nt: TGTGCCAGCAGATCAACAGGGGCCGGGCAGCCCCAGCATTTT

clone_size: -
d_call: -
j_call: TRBJ1-1
v_call: TRBV6-5
cdr3_aa: CASSQNWGGETEAFF
cdr3_nt: TGTGCCAGCAGTCAAAATTGGGGGGGAGAAACTGAAGCTTTCTTT

clone_size: -
d_call: -
j_call: TRBJ2-5
v_call: TRBV9
cdr3_aa: CASSPPLGGGIQETQYF
cdr3_nt: TGTGCCAGCAGCCCCCCTTTGGGGGGAGGAATCCAAGAGACCCAGTACTTC

clone_size: -
d_call: -
j_call: TRBJ2-1
v_call: TRBV18
cdr3_aa: CASSPHDYRTSPSVYNEQFF
cdr3_nt: TGTGCCAGCTCACCCCACGATTATAGGACTTCACCCTCCGTTTACAATGAGCAGTTCTTC

clone_size: -
d_call: TRBD2
j_call: TRBJ2-2
v_call: TRBV3-1/TRBV3-2
cdr3_aa: CASSQLAGQTRGVANTGELFF
cdr3_nt: TGTGCCAGCAGCCAACTAGCGGGACAGACGAGGGGGGTCGCGAACACCGGGGAGCTGTTTTTT

clone_size: -
d_call: -
j_call: TRBJ2-1
v_call: TRBV6-6
cdr3_aa: CAIRWAEVYNEQFF
cdr3_nt: TGTGCCATTCGCTGGGCGGAGGTCTACAATGAGCAGTTCTTC

clone_size: -
d_call: -
j_call: TRBJ1-2
v_call: TRBV6-5
cdr3_aa: CASSPGVRYGYTF
cdr3_nt: TGTGCCAGCAGCCCGGGGGTGCGGTATGGCTACACCTTC

clone_size: -
d_call: -
j_call: TRBJ2-1
v_call: TRBV2
cdr3_aa: CASSQLYNEQFF
cdr3_nt: TGTGCCAGCAGCCAACTCTACAATGAGCAGTTCTTC

clone_size: -
d_call: TRBD2
j_call: TRBJ2-2
v_call: TRBV10-3
cdr3_aa: CAISESRAGGGSGELFF
cdr3_nt: TGTGCCATCAGTGAGTCAAGAGCGGGAGGTGGTAGCGGGGAGCTGTTTTTT

clone_size: -
d_call: -
j_call: TRBJ1-5
v_call: TRBV19
cdr3_aa: CASSRGDRFYSNQPQHF
cdr3_nt: TGTGCCAGTAGTCGGGGCGACAGGTTCTATAGCAATCAGCCCCAGCATTTT

clone_size: -
d_call: -
j_call: TRBJ1-6
v_call: TRBV19
cdr3_aa: CASSIVASPLHF
cdr3_nt: TGTGCCAGTAGTATTGTGGCTTCACCCCTCCACTTT

clone_size: -
d_call: TRBD2
j_call: TRBJ2-5
v_call: TRBV4-2
cdr3_aa: CASSQEGLAGGPGTRTQYF
cdr3_nt: TGTGCCAGCAGCCAAGAGGGACTAGCGGGAGGGCCGGGTACAAGGACCCAGTACTTC

clone_size: -
d_call: -
j_call: TRBJ2-2
v_call: TRBV29-1
cdr3_aa: CSVEDGGTITGELFF
cdr3_nt: TGCAGCGTTGAAGACGGGGGTACGATCACCGGGGAGCTGTTTTTT

clone_size: -
d_call: -
j_call: TRBJ1-5
v_call: TRBV19
cdr3_aa: CASSIIRGNQPQHF
cdr3_nt: TGTGCCAGTAGTATTATCAGGGGTAATCAGCCCCAGCATTTT

clone_size: -
d_call: -
j_call: TRBJ1-1
v_call: TRBV5-1
cdr3_aa: CASSLGTETTEAFF
cdr3_nt: TGCGCCAGCAGCTTGGGCACAGAGACCACTGAAGCTTTCTTT

clone_size: -
d_call: -
j_call: TRBJ2-3
v_call: TRBV24-1
cdr3_aa: CATSGLTGVSTDTQYF
cdr3_nt: TGTGCCACCAGTGGCTTGACTGGAGTTAGCACAGATACGCAGTATTTT

clone_size: once
d_call: TRBD1
j_call: TRBJ1-4
v_call: TRBV28
cdr3_aa: CASSLLPGQGAEKLFF
cdr3_nt: TGTGCCAGCAGTTTATTACCGGGACAGGGGGCTGAAAAACTGTTTTTT

clone_size: -
d_call: -
j_call: TRBJ2-1
v_call: TRBV27
cdr3_aa: CASSLEGEGGYNEQFF
cdr3_nt: TGTGCCAGCAGTTTAGAGGGGGAGGGAGGCTACAATGAGCAGTTCTTC

clone_size: -
d_call: -
j_call: TRBJ1-6
v_call: TRBV28
cdr3_aa: CASSILTTSGSPLHF
cdr3_nt: TGTGCCAGCAGCATACTTACTACGTCGGGGTCACCCCTCCACTTT

clone_size: -
d_call: TRBD2
j_call: TRBJ2-3
v_call: TRBV7-2
cdr3_aa: CASSLGRTRSTDTQYF
cdr3_nt: TGTGCCAGCAGCTTAGGGCGGACTAGAAGCACAGATACGCAGTATTTT

clone_size: -
d_call: -
j_call: TRBJ2-3
v_call: TRBV27
cdr3_aa: CASSFAGRFGTQYF
cdr3_nt: TGTGCCAGCAGTTTTGCGGGAAGATTCGGTACGCAGTATTTT

clone_size: -
d_call: TRBD1
j_call: TRBJ2-2
v_call: TRBV2
cdr3_aa: CASSGQGAPGELFF
cdr3_nt: TGTGCCAGCAGTGGTCAGGGGGCGCCCGGGGAGCTGTTTTTT

clone_size: -
d_call: TRBD1
j_call: TRBJ2-6
v_call: TRBV27
cdr3_aa: CASSSDRRTSGANVLTF
cdr3_nt: TGTGCCAGCAGCTCGGACAGGCGCACCTCTGGGGCCAACGTCCTGACTTTC

clone_size: -
d_call: -
j_call: TRBJ2-7
v_call: TRBV30
cdr3_aa: CAWDGGTLGEQYF
cdr3_nt: TGTGCCTGGGACGGCGGGACGCTGGGGGAGCAGTACTTC

clone_size: -
d_call: TRBD1
j_call: TRBJ1-6
v_call: TRBV5-1
cdr3_aa: CASSLEDRGDSPLHF
cdr3_nt: TGCGCCAGCAGCTTGGAGGACAGGGGAGATTCACCCCTCCACTTT

clone_size: once
d_call: -
j_call: TRBJ2-2
v_call: TRBV6-6
cdr3_aa: CASMSFRDRNTGELFF
cdr3_nt: TGTGCCAGCATGTCCTTCCGAGACAGAAACACCGGGGAGCTGTTTTTT

clone_size: -
d_call: -
j_call: TRBJ1-3
v_call: TRBV5-6
cdr3_aa: CASSLDPSGGNTIYF
cdr3_nt: TGTGCCAGCAGCTTGGACCCCAGCGGTGGAAACACCATATATTTT

clone_size: -
d_call: TRBD2
j_call: TRBJ2-1
v_call: TRBV6-2/TRBV6-3
cdr3_aa: CASSSGLAGKSSYNEQFF
cdr3_nt: TGTGCCAGCAGTTCTGGACTAGCGGGGAAAAGCTCCTACAATGAGCAGTTCTTC

clone_size: few
d_call: -
j_call: TRBJ2-1
v_call: TRBV2
cdr3_aa: CAGRSGEVSLFF
cdr3_nt: TGTGCCGGACGCTCGGGGGAAGTGAGCCTGTTCTTC

clone_size: -
d_call: -
j_call: TRBJ1-1
v_call: TRBV29-1
cdr3_aa: CSVYPNTEAFF
cdr3_nt: TGCAGCGTTTATCCTAACACTGAAGCTTTCTTT

clone_size: -
d_call: -
j_call: TRBJ1-4
v_call: TRBV4-1
cdr3_aa: CASSQLGPETSVGLFF
cdr3_nt: TGCGCCAGCAGCCAATTGGGGCCCGAGACCTCTGTCGGACTGTTTTTT

clone_size: -
d_call: -
j_call: TRBJ1-6
v_call: TRBV7-9
cdr3_aa: CASSLATSYNSPLHF
cdr3_nt: TGTGCCAGCAGCTTAGCGACATCCTATAATTCACCCCTCCACTTT

clone_size: -
d_call: TRBD1
j_call: TRBJ1-5
v_call: TRBV11-2
cdr3_aa: CASSSTGGDQPQHF
cdr3_nt: TGTGCCAGCAGCTCCACAGGGGGAGATCAGCCCCAGCATTTT

clone_size: -
d_call: TRBD2
j_call: TRBJ2-3
v_call: TRBV6-1
cdr3_aa: CASSEGLAFTDTQYF
cdr3_nt: TGTGCCAGCAGTGAGGGACTAGCGTTCACAGATACGCAGTATTTT

clone_size: -
d_call: -
j_call: TRBJ1-6
v_call: TRBV5-1
cdr3_aa: CASSLDGVEGSSPLHF
cdr3_nt: TGCGCCAGCAGCTTGGATGGGGTAGAGGGAAGTTCACCCCTCCACTTT

clone_size: -
d_call: TRBD1
j_call: TRBJ1-5
v_call: TRBV19
cdr3_aa: CASSLWEDRGNQPQHF
cdr3_nt: TGTGCCAGTAGTCTCTGGGAGGACAGGGGGAATCAGCCCCAGCATTTT

clone_size: many
d_call: TRBD2
j_call: TRBJ2-2
v_call: TRBV12-5
cdr3_aa: CASGRTSGGNTGELFF
cdr3_nt: TGTGCTAGTGGGAGGACTAGCGGAGGGAACACCGGGGAGCTGTTTTTT

clone_size: -
d_call: -
j_call: TRBJ2-5
v_call: TRBV9
cdr3_aa: CASSFGQSLQETQYF
cdr3_nt: TGTGCCAGCAGCTTCGGACAGAGCCTGCAAGAGACCCAGTACTTC

clone_size: -
d_call: TRBD2
j_call: TRBJ2-1
v_call: TRBV28
cdr3_aa: CASSSPPTSGGVDEQFF
cdr3_nt: TGTGCCAGCAGTTCTCCTCCGACTAGCGGGGGGGTAGATGAGCAGTTCTTC